The entry that follows covers one T cell receptor (beta chain) sequence. No antigen is known for it. Per-base qualities were not stored, and no clone one base away is much larger. V and J are trimmed by 0 bases and 5 bases, and the gene matches miss 11 bases of the junction. The CDR3 goes from the cysteine to the phenylalanine over 17 residues. Kept here is only the CDR3 DNA, which spans 51 bases and is read in frame from base 1. Via the germline V gene, CDR1 is SGHRS and CDR2 YFSETQ. The data stem from a study of shared clonotypes between healthy human individuals (TCRdb year 2020). In terms of the full investigation: A couple of women and a few men aged 18 to 49 years were included in the cohort. To estimate repertoire size and how much clonotype sharing occurs between individuals, the study deeply sequenced the blood TCR repertoires of about five healthy adults. For each donor, three plates each were used for CD4 naive and CD4 memory, two plates were used for CD8 naive, and one plate was used for CD8 memory. To increase sequencing depth and limit assay-specific biases, different laboratories used diverse techniques to prepare libraries and sequence TCR repertoires. Per donor, leukapheresis produced somewhere between about 0.8 and 9.5 billion PBMCs.

Using the deep immunoSEQ assay, TCR CDR3 regions were amplified from genomic DNA by multiplex PCR. Extracted genomic DNA from each cell subset was distributed evenly across all wells of several immunoSEQ 96-well plates, and each plate was treated as a replicate. Each replicate PCR for sorted subsets received approximately 200 ng genomic DNA, equal to tens of thousands of T cell genomes. The purified libraries were quantified using a Qubit 3.0 fluorometer, sized with a Bioanalyzer 2100, and then quantified again using the KAPA Library Quantification kit. Every immunoSEQ 96-well plate was sequenced on a dedicated single-read 150-cycle Illumina NextSeq 550 flow cell. The study's processing was this. Because only junctional sequences without quality scores were contained in the immunoSEQ output, filtering matching that applied to full-length reads could not be performed. Sequences were annotated with PyIR, a Python wrapper for IgBLAST v1.9, using IMGT germline references to assign V/J genes and CDR3. Reads were filtered out if the reads had weak V/J assignments (E-value above 1e-6), no CDR3, stop codons, out-of-frame junctions, or ambiguous translated residues. V3J clonotypes were defined as sequences sharing an identical inferred V gene, J gene, and CDR3 amino acid sequence. To compute the percentage overlap between repertoires, the number of shared unique clonotypes was divided by the size of the smaller repertoire. Three approaches were used to assess repertoire richness: RTK rarefaction, the Chao1 estimator, and Recon v2.1 estimates of unobserved clonotypes. Generation probabilities were computed with OLGA for all TCRbeta clonotypes obtained by the gDNA method from several donors. TCRdb re-hosts the immuneACCESS table, in-frame sequences only. Its copies lack some clones; in the studies checked, an unresolved V gene accounts for under half of them, and the cause for the rest is not known. D and trimming were read from the DNA, whereas the V and J calls and clone size are those reported in that table. A total of 2 million to 2.5 million clones appear in this sample, approximately 95% of them only once. 0.35% to 0.45% of the sample goes to the ten largest clones.

Paper-wide results and their limitations: Compared with non-shared clonotypes, the clonotypes found in all four sorted-subset donors had higher generation probabilities. Rarefaction of sorted-subset datasets indicated incomplete sequencing despite the large sequencing depth. Naive subsets generally had larger estimated clonotype richness than memory subsets. Pairwise subsampling led to the expectation that sequencing depth would affect the degree of clonotype sharing among donors. Across four donors, approximately 4.6% of naive CD4, roughly 3.8% of naive CD8, 2.3% of memory CD4, and roughly 0.41% of memory CD8 clonotypes were shared. Sampling was restricted to blood, and TCR repertoires in tissues likely differ from the TCR repertoires found in blood. Because the study included a small number of donors, the genetic and exposure-history diversity represented was limited.

The donors were healthy, HIV-negative adults who had no recently reported acute infections or vaccinations. Only Caucasian adults living in Nashville, Tennessee, USA were represented among the donors. CD4+ T cells were enriched by magnetic negative selection; naive cells were then positively selected on CD45RA, and the negative fraction formed the memory subset. Blood was obtained by leukapheresis, after which PBMCs were separated by Ficoll-Histopaque density gradient centrifugation and cryopreserved in liquid nitrogen vapor phase. Purity and quantity of every magnetically sorted T cell population were checked by analytical flow cytometry. Genomic DNA was isolated from each sorted fraction and quantified by UV absorbance on a Nanodrop 2000c.

The chain is made from TRBV5-1 and TRBJ2-1; 7 bases in between match TRBD2. The clonotype originates from a man aged 18-30 years in good health. Some clones in this sample may be carry-over from other donors' samples. The specimen sequenced was naive CD4+ T cells from PBMCs. The cell subset or site label on this specimen signifies: CD45RA+ positively selected. The nucleotide sequence reads as follows: TGCGCCAGCAGCTTGGATACTAGCGCAAAGAAAAACAATGAGCAGTTCTTC. This is translated as CASSLDTSAKKNNEQFF.